The 2 T cell receptor beta chains given below trace back to one sample, sequenced in a study of blood T cell repertoires in COVID-19. The assay was immunoSEQ multiplex PCR, and TCRdb's table has in-frame clones only and misses some. Here the sample spans 110,000 or so clones, 85% to 90% being singletons. Input material: peripheral blood. The source of these receptors is a woman in her fifties or sixties with COVID-19, enrolled during active disease.

The chain joins TRBV12-5 to TRBJ2-1; TRBD2 might be the D (6 bases). Germline V CDR1 and CDR2: LGHNT, FRNRAP. V lost 3 bases and J 7 bases, leaving 13 bases between the germline ends. This CDR3 region has 14 residues. The CDR3 sequence: CASGFFGTPNEQFF. CDR3 DNA: TGTGCTAGTGGTTTTTTCGGGACTCCTAATGAGCAGTTCTTC.

V gene TRBV5-5 combines with J gene TRBJ2-7, with TRBD1 identical over 7 bases. V gave up 5 bases and J gave up 2 bases; unmatched junction bases: 7. The length of the CDR3 is 14 residues. The V gene's germline CDR1 is SGHKS and CDR2 YYEKEE (reference sequence). The CDR3 region has the DNA TGTGCCAGCAGGCTAATTCAGGGGGCCTACGAGCAGTACTTC. This sequence encodes CASRLIQGAYEQYF. The whole variable domain, remainder taken from reference TRBV5-5 and TRBJ2-7, is DAGVTQSPTHLIKTRGQQVTLRCSPISGHKSVSWYQQVLGQGPQFIFQYYEKEERGRGNFPDRFSARQFPNYSSELNVNALLLGDSALYLCASRLIQGAYEQYFGPGTRLTVT.